This T cell receptor beta chain was sequenced in a study of blood T cells in healthy people across ages. The study, taken as a whole, reports: The lack of PBMC sorting stopped any conclusive naive versus antigen-experienced comparison. Per million T cells, TCR beta diversity dropped roughly linearly as age increased.

With a J-beta primer mix and a sample-barcoded 5' primer, a second PCR ran 7 to 11 cycles. In TCRdb, the 5' RACE reads were re-called with MiXCR into one record per CDR3 protein. This table holds around 700,000 distinct CDR3 sequences, around 25% found once. A remark on this clonotype: Its antigen is currently unknown.

Trimming cost V 6 bases and J 5 bases, with 17 bases left between them. Germline-derived CDR1 and CDR2 are SEHNR and FQNEAQ (reference sequence). The CDR3 covers 14 residues. These records were also assigned to another study, of T cells of mothers and their children. That investigation notes: The donors comprised six children and their three healthy Caucasian mothers.

The sequenced material came from blood. The origin of this receptor is a boy younger than 18 in good health. This chain joins TRBV7-9 and TRBJ2-7; D perhaps matches TRBD1 (6 bases). The DNA of the CDR3 is TGTGCCAGCAGTCCACAGGGTTTCTTAGACGAGCAGTACTTC. This gives the protein CASSPQGFLDEQYF.